This paragraph reports one T cell receptor beta chain. Its specificity is not known. This record comes from a study of T cell responses to AZD1222 COVID-19 vaccine. Notes on the study in general: Per reports, nearly half of all spike-specific TCRs target regions that are unmutated in variants. Clonal diversity may have been underestimated, and the donors were mostly white British, with more females than males. Sampling that yielded the repertoires occurred only after the peak T cell response.

Measured with immunoSEQ multiplex PCR; TCRdb has only the in-frame clones, and not every one. The table shows some 100,000 clones, with approximately 90% occurring only once. CDR3 length: 16 amino acids. The chain couples TRBV1 to TRBJ2-3; TRBD2, as called in the table, went unchecked against the DNA. TRBV1 is a recognized pseudogene. The input for sequencing was peripheral blood, taken on day 0 of AZD1222 vaccination. This clonotype was obtained from an adult in good health. This CDR3 reads CTSSQGASCRTDTQYF. The CDR3 DNA reads TGCACCAGCAGCCAAGGGGCTAGCTGCCGCACAGATACGCAGTATTTT.